This T cell receptor beta chain appears in the sequencing data of a study of blood T cells in healthy people across ages. Study-level points and caveats: CMV status of donors was unknown, possibly confounding expanded clonotype changes. Diversity of TCR beta correlated strongly with naive T cell percentage.

This clonotype turned up a few times. Its specificity is not known. Sample-barcoded 5' priming and a J-beta primer mix drove a second PCR of roughly 7 to 11 cycles. Every molecule of cDNA carried a tag from a template-switch adaptor with 12 random nucleotides. Individual samples furnished no less than 3 million CDR3-containing paired-end reads apiece. TCRdb re-analysed the 5' RACE reads in MiXCR, keeping a single row per CDR3 protein. The sample has some 750,000 distinct CDR3 sequences, roughly 20% seen once. The sequenced sample was blood. The origin of this receptor is a man in his sixties or seventies in good health.

CDR3 coding DNA: TGCAGTGCCCCCCAAACCAAGCGCTATGGCTACACCTTC. As protein: CSAPQTKRYGYTF. V is TRBV20-1 and J is TRBJ1-2; D not resolved. CDR3 size: 13 residues. V lost 6 bases, J lost 4 bases, and 15 bases lay in between. From germline, CDR1 is DFQATT and CDR2 SNEGSKA (reference sequence).